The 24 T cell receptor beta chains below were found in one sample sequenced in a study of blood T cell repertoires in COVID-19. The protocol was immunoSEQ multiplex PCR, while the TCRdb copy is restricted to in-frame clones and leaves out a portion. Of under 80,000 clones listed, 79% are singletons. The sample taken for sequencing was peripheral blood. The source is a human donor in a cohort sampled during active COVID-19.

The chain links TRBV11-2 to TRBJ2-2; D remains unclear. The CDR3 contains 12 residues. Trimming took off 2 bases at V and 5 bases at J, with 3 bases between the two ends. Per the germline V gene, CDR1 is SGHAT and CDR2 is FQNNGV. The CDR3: CASSLQTGELFF. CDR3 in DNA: TGTGCCAGCAGCTTACAAACCGGGGAGCTGTTTTTT.

In DNA form, the CDR3 reads TGTGCCACCAGTGACCCTGACAGAAGCAATGAGCAGTTCTTC. This codes for CATSDPDRSNEQFF. The rearrangement links TRBV24-1 to TRBJ2-1; possible D gene TRBD1, 5 bases. The CDR3 extends over 14 amino acids. V shed 4 bases and J shed 6 bases, with 12 bases lying between them. CDR1 is KGHDR, CDR2 SFDVKD, per germline.

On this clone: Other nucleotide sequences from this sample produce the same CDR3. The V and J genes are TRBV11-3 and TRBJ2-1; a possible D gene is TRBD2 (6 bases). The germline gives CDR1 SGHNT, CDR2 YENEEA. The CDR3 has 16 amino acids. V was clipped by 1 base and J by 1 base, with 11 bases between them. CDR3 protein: CASSLAGVGSYNEQFF. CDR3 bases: TGTGCCAGCAGCTTAGCGGGAGTAGGGTCCTACAATGAGCAGTTCTTC.

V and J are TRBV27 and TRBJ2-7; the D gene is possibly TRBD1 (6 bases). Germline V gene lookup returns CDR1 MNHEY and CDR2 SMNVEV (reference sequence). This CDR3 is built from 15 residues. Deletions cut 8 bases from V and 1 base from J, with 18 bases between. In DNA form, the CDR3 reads TGTGCCAGCGCCCTTCGATCGGGGACATCCTACGAGCAGTACTTC. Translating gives CASALRSGTSYEQYF.

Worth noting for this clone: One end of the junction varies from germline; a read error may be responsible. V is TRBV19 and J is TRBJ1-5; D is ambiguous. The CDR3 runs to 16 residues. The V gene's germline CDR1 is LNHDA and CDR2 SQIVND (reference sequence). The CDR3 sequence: CASSIGSTYSNQPQHF. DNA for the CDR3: TGTGCCAGTAGCATAGGAAGTACCTATAGCAATCAGCCCCAGCATTTT.

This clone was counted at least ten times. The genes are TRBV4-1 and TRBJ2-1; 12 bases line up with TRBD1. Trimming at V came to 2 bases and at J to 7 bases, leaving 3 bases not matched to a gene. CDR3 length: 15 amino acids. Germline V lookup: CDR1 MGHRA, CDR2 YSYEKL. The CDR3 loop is CASSQPGQGANEQFF. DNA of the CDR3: TGCGCCAGCAGCCAACCGGGACAGGGGGCTAATGAGCAGTTCTTC.

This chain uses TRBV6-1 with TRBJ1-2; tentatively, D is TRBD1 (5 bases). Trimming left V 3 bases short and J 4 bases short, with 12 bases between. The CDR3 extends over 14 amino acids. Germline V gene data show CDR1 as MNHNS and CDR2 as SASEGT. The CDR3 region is CASSDRVGLYGYTF. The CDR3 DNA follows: TGTGCCAGCAGTGACAGGGTCGGGCTCTATGGCTACACCTTC.

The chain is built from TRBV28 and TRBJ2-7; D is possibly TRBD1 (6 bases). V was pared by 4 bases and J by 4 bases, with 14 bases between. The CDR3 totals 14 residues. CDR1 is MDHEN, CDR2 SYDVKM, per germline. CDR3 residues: CASSSHRAGYEQYF. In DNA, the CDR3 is TGTGCCAGCAGTTCGCACAGGGCTGGGTACGAGCAGTACTTC.

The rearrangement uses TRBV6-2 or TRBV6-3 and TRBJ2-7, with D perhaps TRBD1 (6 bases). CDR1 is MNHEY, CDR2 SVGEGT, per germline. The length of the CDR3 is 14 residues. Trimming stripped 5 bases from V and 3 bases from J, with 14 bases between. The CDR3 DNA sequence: TGTGCCAGCAGTCCGCGACAGGTCCTCTACGAGCAGTACTTC. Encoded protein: CASSPRQVLYEQYF.

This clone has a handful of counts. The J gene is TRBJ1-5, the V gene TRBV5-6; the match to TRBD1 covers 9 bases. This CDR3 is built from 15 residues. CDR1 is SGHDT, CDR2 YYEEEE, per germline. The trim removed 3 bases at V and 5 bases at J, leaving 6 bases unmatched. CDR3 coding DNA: TGTGCCAGCAGCTCGGACAGGGGAATTGATCAGCCCCAGCATTTT. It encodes CASSSDRGIDQPQHF.

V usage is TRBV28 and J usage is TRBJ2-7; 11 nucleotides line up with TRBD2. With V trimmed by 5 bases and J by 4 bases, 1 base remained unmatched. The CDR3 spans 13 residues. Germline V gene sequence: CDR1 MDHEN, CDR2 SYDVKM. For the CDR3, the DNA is TGTGCCAGCAGTCGGACTAGCGGGTACGAGCAGTACTTC. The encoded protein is CASSRTSGYEQYF. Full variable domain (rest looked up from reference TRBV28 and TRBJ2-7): DVKVTQSSRYLVKRTGEKVFLECVQDMDHENMFWYRQDPGLGLRLIYFSYDVKMKEKGDIPEGYSVSREKKERFSLILESASTNQTSMYLCASSRTSGYEQYFGPGTRLTVT.

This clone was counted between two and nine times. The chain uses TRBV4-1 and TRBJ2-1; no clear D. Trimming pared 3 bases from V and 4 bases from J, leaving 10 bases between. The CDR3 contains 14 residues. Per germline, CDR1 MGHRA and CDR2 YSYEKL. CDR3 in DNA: TGCGCCAGCAGCCAGAGGTCGGTATACAATGAGCAGTTCTTC. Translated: CASSQRSVYNEQFF.

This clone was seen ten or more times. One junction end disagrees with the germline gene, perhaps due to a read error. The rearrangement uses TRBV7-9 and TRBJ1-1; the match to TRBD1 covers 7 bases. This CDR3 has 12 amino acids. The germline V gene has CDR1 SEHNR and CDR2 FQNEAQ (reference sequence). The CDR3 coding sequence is TGTGCCAGCAGCTTCAGGGGGACGGAAGTTTTCTTT. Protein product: CASSFRGTEVFF.

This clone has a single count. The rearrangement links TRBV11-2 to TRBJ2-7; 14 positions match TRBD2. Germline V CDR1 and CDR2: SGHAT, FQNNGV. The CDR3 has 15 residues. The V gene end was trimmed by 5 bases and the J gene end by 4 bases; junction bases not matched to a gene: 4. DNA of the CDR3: TGTGCCAGCAGCGGGACTAGCGGGAGTGGTTACGAGCAGTACTTC. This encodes CASSGTSGSGYEQYF.

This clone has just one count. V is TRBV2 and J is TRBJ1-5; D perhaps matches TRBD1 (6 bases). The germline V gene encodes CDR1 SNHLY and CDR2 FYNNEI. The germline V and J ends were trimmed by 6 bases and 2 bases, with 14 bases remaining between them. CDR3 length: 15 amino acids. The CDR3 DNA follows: TGTGCCAGCAGCGGGGGGGGGCCGGGCAATCAGCCCCAGCATTTT. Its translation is CASSGGGPGNQPQHF. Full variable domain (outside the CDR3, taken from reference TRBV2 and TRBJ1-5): EPEVTQTPSHQVTQMGQEVILRCVPISNHLYFYWYRQILGQKVEFLVSFYNNEISEKSEIFDDQFSVERPDGSNFTLKIRSTKLEDSAMYFCASSGGGPGNQPQHFGDGTRLSIL.

The CDR3: CSVDRGSANTGELFF. The CDR3 nucleotides are TGCAGCGTTGATAGAGGCAGCGCGAACACCGGGGAGCTGTTTTTT. The rearrangement links TRBV29-1 to TRBJ2-2; D remains unclear. Germline CDR1 and CDR2: SQVTM and ANQGSEA. The length of the CDR3 is 15 residues. The germline V and J ends were trimmed by 3 bases and 0 bases, with 11 bases remaining between them.

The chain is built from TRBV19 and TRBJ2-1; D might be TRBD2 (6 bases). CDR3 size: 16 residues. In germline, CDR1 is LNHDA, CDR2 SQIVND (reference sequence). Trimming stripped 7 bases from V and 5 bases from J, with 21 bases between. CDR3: CASISGRGITDNEQFF. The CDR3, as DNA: TGTGCCAGTATCTCAGGGCGGGGTATCACGGACAATGAGCAGTTCTTC.

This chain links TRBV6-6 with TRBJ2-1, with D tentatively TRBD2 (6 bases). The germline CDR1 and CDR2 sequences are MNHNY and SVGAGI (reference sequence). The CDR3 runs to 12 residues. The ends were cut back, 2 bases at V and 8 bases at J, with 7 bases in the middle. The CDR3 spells CASSYGGYEQFF. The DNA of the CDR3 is TGTGCCAGCAGTTACGGGGGGTATGAGCAGTTCTTC.

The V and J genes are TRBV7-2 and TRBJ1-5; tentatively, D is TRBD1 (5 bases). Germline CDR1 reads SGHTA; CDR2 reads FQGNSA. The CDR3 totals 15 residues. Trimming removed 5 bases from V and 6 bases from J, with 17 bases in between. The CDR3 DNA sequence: TGTGCCAGCAGCCCCAGGGTACACAATGGTCAGCCCCAGCATTTT. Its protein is CASSPRVHNGQPQHF.

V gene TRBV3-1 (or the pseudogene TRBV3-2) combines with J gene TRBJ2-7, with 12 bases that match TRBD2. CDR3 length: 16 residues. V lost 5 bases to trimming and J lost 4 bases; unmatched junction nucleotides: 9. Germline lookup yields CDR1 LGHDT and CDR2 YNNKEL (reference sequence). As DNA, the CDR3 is TGTGCCAGCAGCAAAAGGGGCCTAGCGGGAGGGTACGAGCAGTACTTC. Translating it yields CASSKRGLAGGYEQYF.

CDR3 bases: TGTGCCAGCAGTTTAATATCAGGGGGCGGCTACACCTTC. Translating gives CASSLISGGGYTF. The chain links TRBV27 to TRBJ1-2, with 8 bases identical to TRBD1. V trimming: 2 bases; J trimming: 8 bases; junction bases outside the gene matches: 4. Germline V lookup: CDR1 MNHEY, CDR2 SMNVEV (reference sequence). This CDR3 has 13 residues.

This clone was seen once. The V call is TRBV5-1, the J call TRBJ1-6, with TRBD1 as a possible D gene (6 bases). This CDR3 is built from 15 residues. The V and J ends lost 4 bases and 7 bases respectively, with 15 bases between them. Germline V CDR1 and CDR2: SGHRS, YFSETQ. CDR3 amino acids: CASSTEGQLNSPLHF. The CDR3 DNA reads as TGCGCCAGCAGCACGGAAGGACAGTTAAATTCACCCCTCCACTTT.

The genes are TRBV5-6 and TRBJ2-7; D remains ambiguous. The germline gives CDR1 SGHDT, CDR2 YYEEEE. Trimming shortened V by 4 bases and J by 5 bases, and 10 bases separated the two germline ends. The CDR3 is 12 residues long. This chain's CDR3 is CASSLLENEQYF. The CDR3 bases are TGTGCCAGCAGCCTGCTAGAGAACGAGCAGTACTTC.

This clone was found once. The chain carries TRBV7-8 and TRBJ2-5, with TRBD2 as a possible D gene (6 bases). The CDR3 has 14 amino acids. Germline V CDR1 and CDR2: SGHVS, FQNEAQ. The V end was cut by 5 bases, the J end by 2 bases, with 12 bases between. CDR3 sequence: CASSLRRGQETQYF. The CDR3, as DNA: TGTGCCAGCAGCCTAAGGAGGGGACAAGAGACCCAGTACTTC. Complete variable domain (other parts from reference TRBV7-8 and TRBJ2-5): GAGVSQSPRYKVAKRGQDVALRCDPISGHVSLFWYQQALGQGPEFLTYFQNEAQLDKSGLPSDRFFAERPEGSVSTLKIQRTQQEDSAVYLCASSLRRGQETQYFGPGTRLLVL.